This T cell receptor (beta chain) was recorded in a study of CD8+ T cells in alopecia areata. Study overall: Dosing spanned 6 to 18 months on tofacitinib, then 6 months off drug. Study outcomes and limitations: Persistence during tofacitinib was seen for many expanded lesional clones in scalp and blood. Tofacitinib significantly lowered scalp clonality and expanded CD8+ clones among the top 100.

The treatment is: oral pan-JAK inhibitor, 5-10 mg twice daily. Germline lookup yields CDR1 SGDLS and CDR2 YYNGEE. The CDR3 totals 15 residues. The V end lost 0 bases, the J end lost 0 bases, and 8 bases lay between the germline ends. It was cDNA, reverse transcribed from extracted RNA, that served as the sequencing template. Generated by immunoSEQ multiplex PCR, the TCRdb table keeps only in-frame clones and is missing some. Of hundreds of thousands of clones in the sample, approximately 70% are singletons; the top ten hold roughly 1.2%. The sample holds one count of this clone. What it binds is unknown.

This chain connects TRBV9 to TRBJ2-3, with unresolved D. Sequenced material: CD4+ T cells sorted from blood, taken at approximately week 44, from a patient treated with tofacitinib. This TCR derives from a human donor with alopecia areata. The CDR3 here is CASSVATISTDTQYF. For the CDR3, the DNA is TGTGCCAGCAGCGTAGCTACTATAAGCACAGATACGCAGTATTTT.